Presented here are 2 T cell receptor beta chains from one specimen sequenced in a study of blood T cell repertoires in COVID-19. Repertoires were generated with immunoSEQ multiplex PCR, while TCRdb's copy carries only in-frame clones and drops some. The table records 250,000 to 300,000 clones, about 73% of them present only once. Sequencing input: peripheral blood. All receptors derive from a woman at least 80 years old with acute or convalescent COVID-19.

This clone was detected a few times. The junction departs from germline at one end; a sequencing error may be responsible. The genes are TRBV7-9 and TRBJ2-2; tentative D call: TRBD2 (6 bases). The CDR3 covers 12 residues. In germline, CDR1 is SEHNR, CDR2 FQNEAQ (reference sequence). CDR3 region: CGGASKTGELFF. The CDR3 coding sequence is TGTGGCGGGGCCTCGAAAACCGGGGAGCTGTTTTTT.

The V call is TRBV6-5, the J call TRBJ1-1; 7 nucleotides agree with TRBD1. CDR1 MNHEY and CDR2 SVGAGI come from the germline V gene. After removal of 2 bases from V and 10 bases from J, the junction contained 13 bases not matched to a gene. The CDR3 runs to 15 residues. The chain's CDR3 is CASSYTQGTAPRAFF. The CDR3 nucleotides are TGTGCCAGCAGTTACACCCAGGGGACAGCCCCACGAGCTTTCTTT.